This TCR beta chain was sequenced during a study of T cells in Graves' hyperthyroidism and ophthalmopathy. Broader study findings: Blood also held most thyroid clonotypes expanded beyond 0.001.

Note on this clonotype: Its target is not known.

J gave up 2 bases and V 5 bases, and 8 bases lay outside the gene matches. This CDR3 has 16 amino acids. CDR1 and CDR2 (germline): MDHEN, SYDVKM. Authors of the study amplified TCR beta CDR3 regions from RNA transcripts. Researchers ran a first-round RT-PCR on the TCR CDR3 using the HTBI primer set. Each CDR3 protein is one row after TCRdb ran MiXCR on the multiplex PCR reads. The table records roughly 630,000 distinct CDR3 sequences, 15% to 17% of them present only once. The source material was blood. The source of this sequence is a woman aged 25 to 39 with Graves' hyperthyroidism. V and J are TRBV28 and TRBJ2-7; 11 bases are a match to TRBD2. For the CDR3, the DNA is TGTGCCAGCAGTCTCGGACTAGCGGGCGCCGCCTACGAGCAGTACTTC. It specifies CASSLGLAGAAYEQYF.